One sample yielded the 31 T cell receptor beta chains listed below, sequenced in a study of shared clonotypes between healthy human individuals. Repertoires were generated with immunoSEQ multiplex PCR, while TCRdb's copy carries only in-frame clones and drops some. The repertoire includes roughly 1,500,000 clones, about 98% of them detected once, and around 0.45% sits in the top ten. Input material: naive CD4+ T cells sorted from blood. Specified subset: CD45RA+ positively selected. The receptors shown here come from a man aged 30 to 39 in good health.

This rearrangement joins TRBV28 to TRBJ1-1; 7 bases agree with TRBD1. Losses at the gene ends were 5 bases for V and 10 bases for J; bases not matched to a gene: 22. Per germline, CDR1 MDHEN and CDR2 SYDVKM. The CDR3 consists of 17 residues. CDR3 nucleotides: TGTGCCAGCAGTCCCCCGACAGGGCGACCACTTTCTCCTGGAGCTTTCTTT. This gives the protein CASSPPTGRPLSPGAFF.

V gene TRBV5-4 combines with J gene TRBJ2-7; D assignment may be TRBD1 or TRBD2 (6 bases each). The CDR3 runs 13 residues. Germline assignment: CDR1 SGHNT and CDR2 YYREEE (reference sequence). The V gene lost 10 bases and the J gene lost 0 bases, with 14 bases spanning the gap. CDR3 DNA: TGTGCCGCGACATGGGGGGCCTCCTACGAGCAGTACTTC. Amino acids: CAATWGASYEQYF.

The rearrangement links TRBV4-3 to TRBJ2-5; no clear D. Germline CDR1 and CDR2: LGHNA and YSLEER. V was pared by 3 bases and J by 2 bases, with 7 bases between. The CDR3 contains 13 residues. The CDR3 loop reads CASSQALQETQYF. The CDR3 region has the DNA TGCGCCAGCAGCCAGGCCTTGCAAGAGACCCAGTACTTC.

The rearrangement uses TRBV18 and TRBJ1-5, with D possibly matching TRBD1 (6 bases). Germline V gives CDR1 KGHSH, CDR2 LQKENI. The CDR3 covers 17 residues. V lost 4 bases and J 3 bases, leaving 19 bases between the germline ends. The CDR3 DNA sequence: TGTGCCAGCTCACTACGGGACATGCGGACCCTCAATCAGCCCCAGCATTTT. Amino acid sequence: CASSLRDMRTLNQPQHF. Supplemented by reference TRBV18 and TRBJ1-5, the full variable domain reads NAGVMQNPRHLVRRRGQEARLRCSPMKGHSHVYWYRQLPEEGLKFMVYLQKENIIDESGMPKERFSAEFPKEGPSILRIQQVVRGDSAAYFCASSLRDMRTLNQPQHFGDGTRLSIL.

A single count supports this clone. The gene calls are TRBV6-5 and TRBJ1-5, with D unresolved. CDR1 is MNHEY, CDR2 SVGAGI, per germline. There are 14 residues in the CDR3. With 4 bases removed from V and 3 bases from J, the gap between germline ends came to 10 bases. The CDR3 protein is CASSSRVNNQPQHF. The CDR3 DNA follows: TGTGCCAGCAGTTCGAGGGTCAACAATCAGCCCCAGCATTTT.

This sequence joins TRBV5-6 and TRBJ1-5; TRBD1 agrees at 7 bases. CDR1 SGHDT and CDR2 YYEEEE come from the germline V gene. V was clipped by 5 bases and J by 7 bases; unmatched bases: 9. The CDR3 is made up of 14 amino acids. The CDR3 reads CASSPQGTEQPQHF. Here the CDR3 DNA reads TGTGCCAGCAGTCCACAGGGGACGGAACAGCCCCAGCATTTT.

The CDR3 DNA sequence: TGTGCCATCAGTCCGGGACAGGGCCGTTCCGAGCAGTACTTC. It encodes CAISPGQGRSEQYF. V is TRBV10-3 and J is TRBJ2-7; 9 bases match TRBD1. Germline CDR1 is ENHRY and CDR2 is SYGVKD. The CDR3 loop spans 14 amino acids. Trimming took 5 bases from V and 6 from J; bases not matched to a gene: 8.

The chain has TRBV6-5 and TRBJ1-3; the D is unclear. Trimming cost V 6 bases and J 9 bases, with 12 bases left between them. The CDR3 covers 12 residues. CDR1 and CDR2 from the germline V gene are MNHEY and SVGAGI. CDR3 sequence: CASSWVDGTIYF. As DNA, the CDR3 is TGTGCCAGCAGCTGGGTAGACGGCACCATATATTTT.

CDR3 sequence: CASSIGTGSSGANVLTF. The DNA of the CDR3 is TGTGCCAGTAGTATCGGGACAGGGTCTTCTGGGGCCAACGTCCTGACTTTC. V and J are TRBV19 and TRBJ2-6, with 9 bases fitting TRBD1. The CDR3 is 17 residues long. Germline V gives CDR1 LNHDA, CDR2 SQIVND (reference sequence). J gave up 1 base and V 3 bases, and 4 bases lay outside the gene matches. Drawing the rest from reference TRBV19 and TRBJ2-6, the complete variable domain is DGGITQSPKYLFRKEGQNVTLSCEQNLNHDAMYWYRQDPGQGLRLIYYSQIVNDFQKGDIAEGYSVSREKKESFPLTVTSAQKNPTAFYLCASSIGTGSSGANVLTFGAGSRLTVL.

The CDR3 DNA is TGCGCCAGCAGCTTTAGGGGCCCCAAAAACATTCAGTACTTC. Translated, it gives CASSFRGPKNIQYF. The chain uses TRBV5-1 and TRBJ2-4, with D maybe TRBD1 (5 bases). Trimming left V 2 bases short and J 2 bases short, with 8 bases between. CDR3 size: 14 residues. The germline CDR1 and CDR2 sequences are SGHRS and YFSETQ.

The gene calls are TRBV11-2 and TRBJ1-1; D is ambiguous. This CDR3 contains 13 residues. Germline CDR1 SGHAT, CDR2 FQNNGV. Trimming took 0 bases from V and 4 from J, leaving 6 bases between them. The CDR3 sequence: CASSLDSLTEAFF. The CDR3 DNA is TGTGCCAGCAGCTTAGATAGTCTCACTGAAGCTTTCTTT. The variable domain in full, completed from reference TRBV11-2 and TRBJ1-1, reads EAGVAQSPRYKIIEKRQSVAFWCNPISGHATLYWYQQILGQGPKLLIQFQNNGVVDDSQLPKDRFSAERLKGVDSTLKIQPAKLEDSAVYLCASSLDSLTEAFFGQGTRLTVV.

The chain combines TRBV4-1 with TRBJ2-1, with 7 bases aligning to TRBD1. V was clipped by 0 bases and J by 5 bases; unmatched bases: 10. The CDR3 is 17 residues long. Germline loops: CDR1 MGHRA, CDR2 YSYEKL. CDR3 DNA: TGCGCCAGCAGCCAAGATCGCGGCAGGGGGAAAAACAATGAGCAGTTCTTC. Translated, it gives CASSQDRGRGKNNEQFF.

In this sample, this clone turned up once. The V gene is TRBV7-2, the J gene TRBJ2-7, with D perhaps TRBD2 (6 bases). Trimming left V 2 bases short and J 6 bases short, with 17 bases between. Germline V gives CDR1 SGHTA, CDR2 FQGNSA. This CDR3 has 15 residues. The CDR3 is CASSLYRAGLTEQYF. As DNA, the CDR3 is TGTGCCAGCAGCTTATATCGAGCGGGTTTAACCGAGCAGTACTTC.

For the CDR3, the DNA is TGTGCCAGCAGCGCCGGTGAAAAACTGTTTTTT. Its translation is CASSAGEKLFF. The J gene is TRBJ1-4, the V gene TRBV9; D ambiguous. V was clipped by 3 bases and J by 7 bases, with 4 bases between them. This CDR3 has 11 residues. Germline V gives CDR1 SGDLS, CDR2 YYNGEE.

The rearrangement links TRBV28 to TRBJ2-7; 8 bases match TRBD2. Germline loops: CDR1 MDHEN, CDR2 SYDVKM. CDR3 length: 16 residues. V shed 4 bases, J shed 5 bases, and the junction held 13 bases outside the gene matches. The CDR3 nucleotides read TGTGCCAGCAGTTCCCCCCTTGGACTAGCAATGGACGAGCAGTACTTC. Encoded protein: CASSSPLGLAMDEQYF.

The rearrangement joins TRBV7-2 to TRBJ2-7; 11 bases line up with TRBD2. The CDR3 consists of 18 residues. The V segment lost 5 bases and the J segment 4 bases; nucleotides outside the gene matches: 16. CDR1 SGHTA and CDR2 FQGNSA come from the germline V gene. CDR3 amino acids: CASSPQGSGRALRYEQYF. CDR3 DNA sequence: TGTGCCAGCAGCCCCCAAGGTAGCGGGAGGGCCCTCCGTTACGAGCAGTACTTC.

The rearrangement links TRBV28 to TRBJ2-7; either TRBD1 or TRBD2 may fit D (7 bases each). In germline, CDR1 is MDHEN, CDR2 SYDVKM. CDR3 length: 15 amino acids. V lost 0 bases to trimming and J lost 4 bases, with 13 bases between them. The CDR3: CASSLWRQGGYEQYF. The CDR3 DNA is TGTGCCAGCAGTTTATGGAGACAGGGAGGGTACGAGCAGTACTTC.

J is TRBJ2-1 and V is TRBV29-1; 9 bases are a match to TRBD2. J lost 8 bases, V lost 7 bases, and 9 bases had no gene match. The CDR3 extends over 13 amino acids. Looked up from germline, CDR1 is SQVTM and CDR2 is ANQGSEA. The DNA of the CDR3 is TGCAGCGCTCTTAGCGGGAGCAGCGATGAGCAGTTCTTC. This gives the protein CSALSGSSDEQFF.

This clone has only one observation. The chain employs TRBV6-4 and TRBJ2-3, with D maybe TRBD2 (5 bases). From germline, CDR1 is MRHNA and CDR2 SNTAGT. The V and J ends lost 1 base and 0 bases respectively, with 8 bases between them. There are 15 residues in the CDR3. The chain's CDR3 is CASSDFGGSTDTQYF. In nucleotides, the CDR3 is TGTGCCAGCAGTGACTTCGGAGGTAGCACAGATACGCAGTATTTT.

The chain links TRBV11-3 to TRBJ2-2, with D hard to call. Germline CDR1 reads SGHNT; CDR2 reads YENEEA. V was clipped by 5 bases and J by 8 bases, with 9 bases between them. CDR3 length equals 12 residues. The CDR3 DNA sequence: TGTGCCAGCAGCCTATCCCAGGGGGAGCTGTTTTTT. It translates to CASSLSQGELFF.

The chain links TRBV7-8 to TRBJ1-3; the D gene is possibly TRBD1 (5 bases). Trimming left V 1 base short and J 8 bases short, with 15 bases between. The length of the CDR3 is 15 residues. Germline V gene lookup returns CDR1 SGHVS and CDR2 FQNEAQ. CDR3: CASSLERAGKYTIYF. CDR3 nucleotide sequence: TGTGCCAGCAGCTTAGAACGGGCAGGGAAGTACACCATATATTTT. The whole variable domain, remainder taken from reference TRBV7-8 and TRBJ1-3, is GAGVSQSPRYKVAKRGQDVALRCDPISGHVSLFWYQQALGQGPEFLTYFQNEAQLDKSGLPSDRFFAERPEGSVSTLKIQRTQQEDSAVYLCASSLERAGKYTIYFGEGSWLTVV.

This clone has a single count. The rearrangement links TRBV5-6 to TRBJ2-1, with 11 bases identical to TRBD2. This CDR3 comprises 15 residues. Per germline, CDR1 SGHDT and CDR2 YYEEEE. V trimming: 3 bases; J trimming: 8 bases; junction bases outside the gene matches: 7. The CDR3 loop reads CASSSPGLAADEQFF. The CDR3 DNA reads as TGTGCCAGCAGCTCCCCGGGACTAGCGGCTGATGAGCAGTTCTTC.

This clone was observed a single time. The chain carries TRBV7-3 and TRBJ2-7; the match to TRBD2 covers 9 bases. The germline gives CDR1 SGHTA, CDR2 FQGTGA. V lost 2 bases to trimming and J lost 5 bases; unmatched junction nucleotides: 7. The CDR3 consists of 15 residues. The CDR3 DNA sequence: TGTGCCAGCAGCTTAGGCGGGAGGGCAATCGACGAGCAGTACTTC. Its protein product is CASSLGGRAIDEQYF.

This chain joins TRBV4-1 and TRBJ2-2; the match to TRBD2 covers 11 bases. Germline V gives CDR1 MGHRA, CDR2 YSYEKL. The CDR3 is made up of 18 amino acids. J gave up 4 bases and V 5 bases, and 12 bases lay outside the gene matches. Written as DNA, the CDR3 is TGCGCCAGCAGCAGTCGACTAGCGGGAATAGTTGGCACCGGGGAGCTGTTTTTT. This gives the protein CASSSRLAGIVGTGELFF.

The rearrangement joins TRBV6-6 to TRBJ2-3; D remains unclear. Germline CDR1 MNHNY, CDR2 SVGAGI (reference sequence). Trimming took off 2 bases at V and 1 base at J, with 7 bases between the two ends. The CDR3 has 14 residues. The CDR3 bases are TGTGCCAGCAGTTACCGGTGGGGCACAGATACGCAGTATTTT. It yields the protein CASSYRWGTDTQYF.

J is TRBJ2-6 and V is TRBV6-5; D gene uncertain. V lost 7 bases to trimming and J lost 0 bases, with 10 bases between them. CDR3 size: 15 residues. Germline V gene data show CDR1 as MNHEY and CDR2 as SVGAGI. The chain's CDR3 is CASTYSNSGANVLTF. In nucleotides, the CDR3 is TGTGCCAGCACCTACAGCAACTCTGGGGCCAACGTCCTGACTTTC.

The V gene is TRBV6-4, the J gene TRBJ2-7; weak D call: TRBD2 (5 bases). V lost 11 bases and J 4 bases, leaving 24 bases between the germline ends. CDR3 length: 15 residues. Germline CDR1 and CDR2: MRHNA and SNTAGT. The CDR3 DNA sequence: TGTGCCCCGCGGTGCGGTGGAGGTGACCGTTACGAGCAGTACTTC. Amino acids: CAPRCGGGDRYEQYF.

The chain carries TRBV25-1 and TRBJ2-2; D may be TRBD2 (6 bases). The germline CDR1 and CDR2 sequences are MGHDK and SYGVNS. The CDR3 totals 15 residues. V lost 3 bases to trimming and J lost 6 bases, with 14 bases between them. This chain's CDR3 is CASSEPGPGAGELFF. The DNA for the CDR3 is TGTGCCAGCAGTGAGCCGGGACCGGGGGCCGGGGAGCTGTTTTTT.

The chain has TRBV2 and TRBJ2-1; 12 bases are a match to TRBD1. V lost 8 bases to trimming and J lost 5 bases; unmatched junction nucleotides: 7. The CDR3 is made up of 15 amino acids. The germline V gene encodes CDR1 SNHLY and CDR2 FYNNEI. This CDR3 is CASERGQGANNEQFF. CDR3 DNA: TGTGCCAGCGAGAGGGGACAGGGGGCGAACAATGAGCAGTTCTTC.

The rearrangement links TRBV6-6 to TRBJ2-5; perhaps TRBD2 as D (6 bases). Germline loops: CDR1 MNHNY, CDR2 SVGAGI (reference sequence). This CDR3 has 14 amino acids. The germline V and J ends were trimmed by 5 bases and 0 bases, with 10 bases remaining between them. CDR3 DNA sequence: TGTGCCAGCAGTAAGCCGGGAGACCAAGAGACCCAGTACTTC. Amino acid sequence: CASSKPGDQETQYF.

The chain couples TRBV27 to TRBJ2-7, with D uncertain. The CDR3 sequence is 15 residues long. Trimming cost V 2 bases and J 0 bases, with 11 bases left between them. The germline CDR1 and CDR2 sequences are MNHEY and SMNVEV (reference sequence). CDR3 sequence (DNA): TGTGCCAGCAGTTTACGGTCCATAAGCTCCTACGAGCAGTACTTC. Its protein is CASSLRSISSYEQYF.